The next 7 T cell receptor beta chains were all read from a single sample in a study of T-cell memory formation after mild COVID-19. TCRdb passed the 5' RACE reads through MiXCR, listing each CDR3 protein once. This sample has fewer than 450,000 distinct CDR3 sequences, with approximately 24% found just once. Sequenced sample: PBMCs or a T cell subset sorted from them (not recorded which). The receptors stem from an adult woman who had mild COVID-19 (a few samples of this study predate the infection). Cell type and time point are not known.

This clonotype came up a few times. The gene calls are TRBV29-1 and TRBJ2-2; no definite D call. The V and J ends lost 4 bases and 7 bases respectively, with 7 bases between them. The germline V gene encodes CDR1 SQVTM and CDR2 ANQGSEA. The CDR3 spans 11 residues. Here the CDR3 reads CSVANGGELFF. CDR3 coding DNA: TGCAGCGTTGCTAACGGCGGGGAGCTGTTTTTT.

The chain combines TRBV12-3 or TRBV12-4 with TRBJ1-1, with unresolved D. The CDR3 consists of 10 residues. Trimming left V 3 bases short and J 5 bases short, with 1 base between. CDR3 sequence reads: CASSLTEAFF. DNA of the CDR3: TGTGCCAGCAGTTTGACTGAAGCTTTCTTT.

The V and J genes are TRBV29-1 and TRBJ1-1, with D perhaps TRBD1 (6 bases). The CDR3 consists of 13 residues. Per the germline V gene, CDR1 is SQVTM and CDR2 is ANQGSEA. V gave up 6 bases and J gave up 5 bases, with 16 bases separating them. The CDR3 DNA is TGCAGCGTCGCATTACAGGGTTCAACTGAAGCTTTCTTT. It codes for CSVALQGSTEAFF.

For the CDR3, the DNA is TGTGCCAGCAGCTTAAGGGGGACCTCTCCGTTCTCTGGAAACACCATATATTTT. As protein: CASSLRGTSPFSGNTIYF. The rearrangement uses TRBV7-2 and TRBJ1-3; TRBD1 might be the D (6 bases). Looked up from germline, CDR1 is SGHTA and CDR2 is FQGNSA. V was trimmed by 2 bases and J by 0 bases, leaving 17 bases between them. This CDR3 is 18 amino acids long. Filled out from reference TRBV7-2 and TRBJ1-3, the complete variable domain reads GAGVSQSPSNKVTEKGKDVELRCDPISGHTALYWYRQSLGQGLEFLIYFQGNSAPDKSGLPSDRFSAERTGGSVSTLTIQRTQQEDSAVYLCASSLRGTSPFSGNTIYFGEGSWLTVV.

The rearrangement links TRBV15 to TRBJ2-6; tentative D call: TRBD1 (5 bases). This CDR3 contains 15 residues. Germline CDR1 reads LNHNV; CDR2 reads YYDKDF (reference sequence). The germline V and J ends were trimmed by 4 bases and 4 bases, with 11 bases remaining between them. CDR3 nucleotides: TGTGCCACCAGCATTCAGGGTGGAGGGGCCAACGTCCTGACTTTC. This gives the protein CATSIQGGGANVLTF.

V usage is TRBV7-9 and J usage is TRBJ1-2, with D possibly matching TRBD1 (6 bases). Trimming stripped 1 base from V and 8 bases from J, with 20 bases between. In germline, CDR1 is SEHNR, CDR2 FQNEAQ (reference sequence). The CDR3 is made up of 16 amino acids. In nucleotides, the CDR3 is TGTGCCAGCAGCTTAGGAAGATCGGCAGGGGTGAGCGGCTACACCTTC. Amino acids: CASSLGRSAGVSGYTF.

This clonotype has only a few counts. The rearrangement links TRBV20-1 to TRBJ2-3; TRBD2 matches at 10 bases. The CDR3 has 15 amino acids. Trimming took 1 base from V and 4 from J; bases not matched to a gene: 5. Germline V gene sequence: CDR1 DFQATT, CDR2 SNEGSKA (reference sequence). The CDR3: CSARALAGASDTQYF. The CDR3 nucleotides read TGCAGTGCTAGAGCCCTAGCGGGGGCCTCAGATACGCAGTATTTT.